A selection of T cell receptor beta chains follows, all from one sample in a study of shared clonotypes between healthy human individuals. Only in-frame clones appear in the TCRdb table, and some are missing; sequencing was by immunoSEQ multiplex PCR. The sample yields roughly 1,800,000 clones, about 95% seen once. The sequenced material came from naive CD8+ T cells sorted from blood. The receptor set was obtained from a man between 18 and 29 years old in good health. Each CDR3 is given with its conserved first and last residue. The D gene is left open where the match is weak. Size is stated for part of the rows, as once, few or many counts, or as a class when the clone is expanded.

J gene: TRBJ2-7; V gene: TRBV5-4; D gene: -; clone size: -; CDR3 length: 13; CDR3 DNA: TGTGCCAGCAGCTTGGGTGGAACCTACGAGCAGTACTTC; CDR3 protein: CASSLGGTYEQYF
J gene: TRBJ2-1; V gene: TRBV4-1; D gene: -; clone size: -; CDR3 length: 18; CDR3 DNA: TGCGCCAGCAGCCAAGATGTTGAGGGGCGTCACTTCTACAATGAGCAGTTCTTC; CDR3 protein: CASSQDVEGRHFYNEQFF
J gene: TRBJ2-7; V gene: TRBV11-2; D gene: TRBD1; clone size: -; CDR3 length: 13; CDR3 DNA: TGTGCCAGTGGGAAGGGGGCTACCTACGAGCAGTACTTC; CDR3 protein: CASGKGATYEQYF
J gene: TRBJ2-1; V gene: TRBV7-6; D gene: -; clone size: -; CDR3 length: 16; CDR3 DNA: TGTGCCAGCAGCTTAGTCCCAGCAACCCTTGGAAATGAGCAGTTCTTC; CDR3 protein: CASSLVPATLGNEQFF
J gene: TRBJ2-3; V gene: TRBV10-2; D gene: -; clone size: -; CDR3 length: 16; CDR3 DNA: TGCGCCAGCAGTGAGTGGGACGGGTTTCCGGCAGATACGCAGTATTTT; CDR3 protein: CASSEWDGFPADTQYF
J gene: TRBJ2-1; V gene: TRBV5-1; D gene: -; clone size: -; CDR3 length: 12; CDR3 DNA: TGCGCCAGCAGCTTAGACTACTATGAGCAGTTCTTC; CDR3 protein: CASSLDYYEQFF
J gene: TRBJ2-7; V gene: TRBV9; D gene: TRBD2; clone size: -; CDR3 length: 14; CDR3 DNA: TGTGCCAGCAGCGTAGAAGCGGGAGCGTTCGAGCAGTACTTC; CDR3 protein: CASSVEAGAFEQYF
J gene: TRBJ1-6; V gene: TRBV19; D gene: -; clone size: -; CDR3 length: 16; CDR3 DNA: TGTGCCAGTAGTATGATCTCCGGGATAAATAATTCACCCCTCCACTTT; CDR3 protein: CASSMISGINNSPLHF
J gene: TRBJ2-2; V gene: TRBV27; D gene: -; clone size: -; CDR3 length: 13; CDR3 DNA: TGTGCCAGCAGTGACTATAACACCGGGGAGCTGTTTTTT; CDR3 protein: CASSDYNTGELFF
J gene: TRBJ2-7; V gene: TRBV18; D gene: TRBD1; clone size: -; CDR3 length: 17; CDR3 DNA: TGTGCCAGCTCACCCGACCTCGGACAGGGTGTCTTCTACGAGCAGTACTTC; CDR3 protein: CASSPDLGQGVFYEQYF
J gene: TRBJ2-2; V gene: TRBV27; D gene: -; clone size: -; CDR3 length: 16; CDR3 DNA: TGTGCCAGCAGTTACCTAGCGCCCTCAGGCACCGGGGAGCTGTTTTTT; CDR3 protein: CASSYLAPSGTGELFF
J gene: TRBJ2-3; V gene: TRBV10-3; D gene: -; clone size: -; CDR3 length: 16; CDR3 DNA: TGTGCCATCAGTGAGTCGACCCAGGCTCCCCGGGATACGCAGTATTTT; CDR3 protein: CAISESTQAPRDTQYF
J gene: TRBJ2-2; V gene: TRBV2; D gene: -; clone size: -; CDR3 length: 17; CDR3 DNA: TGTGCCAGCAGTGAACACGATGGGCACGAGAACACCGGGGAGCTGTTTTTT; CDR3 protein: CASSEHDGHENTGELFF
J gene: TRBJ2-7; V gene: TRBV27; D gene: -; clone size: -; CDR3 length: 14; CDR3 DNA: TGTGCCAGCAGTTTGAGTCAGGAGAGCTACGAGCAGTACTTC; CDR3 protein: CASSLSQESYEQYF
J gene: TRBJ1-5; V gene: TRBV6-1; D gene: -; clone size: -; CDR3 length: 15; CDR3 DNA: TGTGCCAGCAGTGAAGGGGGGCTCGGGTATCAGCCCCAGCATTTT; CDR3 protein: CASSEGGLGYQPQHF
J gene: TRBJ1-5; V gene: TRBV4-1; D gene: -; clone size: -; CDR3 length: 13; CDR3 DNA: TGCGCCAGCAGCACCCACAGGGAACAGCCCCAGCATTTT; CDR3 protein: CASSTHREQPQHF
J gene: TRBJ2-3; V gene: TRBV7-9; D gene: TRBD2; clone size: once; CDR3 length: 15; CDR3 DNA: TGTGCCAGCAGCTTAGTGGGACTAGGCACAGATACGCAGTATTTT; CDR3 protein: CASSLVGLGTDTQYF
J gene: TRBJ2-2; V gene: TRBV27; D gene: -; clone size: -; CDR3 length: 16; CDR3 DNA: TGTGCCAGCAGTTTACGGCTTGGACAGAACACCGGGGAGCTGTTTTTT; CDR3 protein: CASSLRLGQNTGELFF
J gene: TRBJ2-3; V gene: TRBV7-2; D gene: -; clone size: -; CDR3 length: 17; CDR3 DNA: TGTGCCAGCAGCTTAGGGGGTCGGGGGACTAGCACAGATACGCAGTATTTT; CDR3 protein: CASSLGGRGTSTDTQYF
J gene: TRBJ2-3; V gene: TRBV5-6; D gene: -; clone size: -; CDR3 length: 12; CDR3 DNA: TGTGCCAGCAGCTTGGACCCGGGTACGCAGTATTTT; CDR3 protein: CASSLDPGTQYF
J gene: TRBJ2-4; V gene: TRBV4-3; D gene: -; clone size: -; CDR3 length: 19; CDR3 DNA: TGCGCCAGCAGCCAAGAGGTCGCAGGGAGCAATTGGGCCAAAAACATTCAGTACTTC; CDR3 protein: CASSQEVAGSNWAKNIQYF
J gene: TRBJ2-5; V gene: TRBV9; D gene: -; clone size: -; CDR3 length: 15; CDR3 DNA: TGTGCCAGCAGCGTATATGGGGGGCCAGAAGAGACCCAGTACTTC; CDR3 protein: CASSVYGGPEETQYF
J gene: TRBJ1-2; V gene: TRBV28; D gene: -; clone size: -; CDR3 length: 11; CDR3 DNA: TGTGCCAGCAGTGTGCCCTATGGCTACACCTTC; CDR3 protein: CASSVPYGYTF
J gene: TRBJ1-2; V gene: TRBV27; D gene: TRBD1; clone size: -; CDR3 length: 14; CDR3 DNA: TGTGCCAGCAGTTTGGGAGGGGGCGCGTCTGGCTACACCTTC; CDR3 protein: CASSLGGGASGYTF
J gene: TRBJ2-7; V gene: TRBV9; D gene: TRBD2; clone size: once; CDR3 length: 15; CDR3 DNA: TGTGCCAGCAGCACGGGACTAGCGGGAACTTACGAGCAGTACTTC; CDR3 protein: CASSTGLAGTYEQYF
J gene: TRBJ2-3; V gene: TRBV7-9; D gene: -; clone size: -; CDR3 length: 14; CDR3 DNA: TGTGCCAGCAGCTTCGAGGCAGGGTCGGATACGCAGTATTTT; CDR3 protein: CASSFEAGSDTQYF
J gene: TRBJ1-5; V gene: TRBV6-1; D gene: TRBD1; clone size: -; CDR3 length: 20; CDR3 DNA: TGTGCCAGCAGTGTCCCTTCGCGGACAGGGCCAGTTGCTCCTCTAGGGCCCCAGCATTTT; CDR3 protein: CASSVPSRTGPVAPLGPQHF
J gene: TRBJ2-1; V gene: TRBV5-6; D gene: TRBD2; clone size: -; CDR3 length: 16; CDR3 DNA: TGTGCCAGCAGCTTGGCCCCGGGACTAGCCTACAATGAGCAGTTCTTC; CDR3 protein: CASSLAPGLAYNEQFF
J gene: TRBJ1-2; V gene: TRBV7-9; D gene: -; clone size: -; CDR3 length: 15; CDR3 DNA: TGTGCCAGCAGCTTAGGCGGAGGGCGGGACTATGGCTACACCTTC; CDR3 protein: CASSLGGGRDYGYTF
J gene: TRBJ1-1; V gene: TRBV28; D gene: -; clone size: -; CDR3 length: 16; CDR3 DNA: TGTGCCAGCAGTTTATCCGTCGGACGGATGAACACTGAAGCTTTCTTT; CDR3 protein: CASSLSVGRMNTEAFF
J gene: TRBJ1-6; V gene: TRBV28; D gene: -; clone size: -; CDR3 length: 16; CDR3 DNA: TGTGCCAGCAGTTTAATTATGGGGCTAGATAATTCACCCCTCCACTTT; CDR3 protein: CASSLIMGLDNSPLHF
J gene: TRBJ2-7; V gene: TRBV4-3; D gene: TRBD1; clone size: -; CDR3 length: 17; CDR3 DNA: TGCGCCAGCAGCCCAGGGACAGGGGGCGTTTCGGCCTACGAGCAGTACTTC; CDR3 protein: CASSPGTGGVSAYEQYF
J gene: TRBJ2-2; V gene: TRBV7-7; D gene: -; clone size: -; CDR3 length: 19; CDR3 DNA: TGTGCTAGCAGCTTAGAAGTCCCCCCCCAGGGGTTAAAGGCCGGGGAGCTGTTTTTT; CDR3 protein: CASSLEVPPQGLKAGELFF
J gene: TRBJ1-1; V gene: TRBV2; D gene: -; clone size: -; CDR3 length: 17; CDR3 DNA: TGTGCCAGCAGAAACTCCCTCCTGGCAGGAATGAACACTGAAGCTTTCTTT; CDR3 protein: CASRNSLLAGMNTEAFF
J gene: TRBJ2-5; V gene: TRBV5-4; D gene: -; clone size: -; CDR3 length: 14; CDR3 DNA: TGTGCCAGCAGCGGGGACGGTGTGCAAGAGACCCAGTACTTC; CDR3 protein: CASSGDGVQETQYF
J gene: TRBJ1-2; V gene: TRBV7-2; D gene: -; clone size: once; CDR3 length: 15; CDR3 DNA: TGTGCCAGCAGCTTAGTGGTCCAGGGCGAGTATGGCTACACCTTC; CDR3 protein: CASSLVVQGEYGYTF
J gene: TRBJ1-1; V gene: TRBV5-6; D gene: -; clone size: -; CDR3 length: 12; CDR3 DNA: TGTGCCAGCAGGCTCGGGAACACTGAAGCTTTCTTT; CDR3 protein: CASRLGNTEAFF
J gene: TRBJ1-4; V gene: TRBV11-2; D gene: -; clone size: -; CDR3 length: 15; CDR3 DNA: TGTGCCAGCAGCTTAGATCAAGGACCCTATGAAAAACTGTTTTTT; CDR3 protein: CASSLDQGPYEKLFF
J gene: TRBJ2-1; V gene: TRBV4-2; D gene: TRBD2; clone size: -; CDR3 length: 16; CDR3 DNA: TGTGCCAGCAGCACCCTAGCGGGGGGCCTCACGGATGAGCAGTTCTTC; CDR3 protein: CASSTLAGGLTDEQFF
J gene: TRBJ1-5; V gene: TRBV27; D gene: -; clone size: -; CDR3 length: 14; CDR3 DNA: TGTGCCAGCAGTTTCGGTCTGAGGGGTCAGCCCCAGCATTTT; CDR3 protein: CASSFGLRGQPQHF
J gene: TRBJ1-1; V gene: TRBV13; D gene: -; clone size: -; CDR3 length: 13; CDR3 DNA: TGTGCCAGCACCCTAACATTGAACACTGAAGCTTTCTTT; CDR3 protein: CASTLTLNTEAFF
J gene: TRBJ2-7; V gene: TRBV25-1; D gene: -; clone size: -; CDR3 length: 13; CDR3 DNA: TGTGCCAGCCGGGGCATCGAATCCTACGAGCAGTACTTC; CDR3 protein: CASRGIESYEQYF
J gene: TRBJ1-2; V gene: TRBV5-5; D gene: TRBD1; clone size: -; CDR3 length: 12; CDR3 DNA: TGTGCCAGCAGCTTGGAATACAGGGGCCACACCTTC; CDR3 protein: CASSLEYRGHTF
J gene: TRBJ2-2; V gene: TRBV27; D gene: TRBD2; clone size: -; CDR3 length: 14; CDR3 DNA: TGTGCCAGCAGTTCCGGCGGGAGCACCGGGGAGCTGTTTTTT; CDR3 protein: CASSSGGSTGELFF
J gene: TRBJ2-1; V gene: TRBV5-4; D gene: TRBD2; clone size: -; CDR3 length: 15; CDR3 DNA: TGTGCCAGCAGCTTGGGAGCGGGAGAAAGCAATGAGCAGTTCTTC; CDR3 protein: CASSLGAGESNEQFF
J gene: TRBJ2-3; V gene: TRBV30; D gene: -; clone size: -; CDR3 length: 14; CDR3 DNA: TGTGCCTGGAGTGCCAGGGGGGAGACGGATACGCAGTATTTT; CDR3 protein: CAWSARGETDTQYF
J gene: TRBJ2-7; V gene: TRBV11-2; D gene: TRBD2; clone size: -; CDR3 length: 16; CDR3 DNA: TGTGCCAGCAGCTTAGTCACCGGGACTAGAACCTACGAGCAGTACTTC; CDR3 protein: CASSLVTGTRTYEQYF
J gene: TRBJ2-3; V gene: TRBV6-5; D gene: -; clone size: once; CDR3 length: 15; CDR3 DNA: TGTGCCAGCAGTTACTCGACAAAGAACACAGATACGCAGTATTTT; CDR3 protein: CASSYSTKNTDTQYF
J gene: TRBJ2-7; V gene: TRBV6-1; D gene: -; clone size: -; CDR3 length: 14; CDR3 DNA: TGTGCCAGCAGCCCCCTCGTGGGGGGCTGGGAGCAGTACTTC; CDR3 protein: CASSPLVGGWEQYF
J gene: TRBJ1-4; V gene: TRBV30; D gene: -; clone size: -; CDR3 length: 14; CDR3 DNA: TGTGCCTGGGGGGAGGGGATTGGTAATGAAAAACTGTTTTTT; CDR3 protein: CAWGEGIGNEKLFF
J gene: TRBJ1-2; V gene: TRBV6-6; D gene: -; clone size: -; CDR3 length: 15; CDR3 DNA: TGTGCCAGCAGTTACTCGGGGGCGGAGGCCTATGGCTACACCTTC; CDR3 protein: CASSYSGAEAYGYTF
J gene: TRBJ2-5; V gene: TRBV11-2; D gene: TRBD1; clone size: -; CDR3 length: 14; CDR3 DNA: TGTGCCAGCAGCTTAGAACAGGGGGCGCAGACCCAGTACTTC; CDR3 protein: CASSLEQGAQTQYF
J gene: TRBJ1-1; V gene: TRBV4-3; D gene: -; clone size: -; CDR3 length: 14; CDR3 DNA: TGCGCCAGCAGCCCCCCGTTTTGGAACACTGAAGCTTTCTTT; CDR3 protein: CASSPPFWNTEAFF
J gene: TRBJ2-7; V gene: TRBV7-9; D gene: -; clone size: -; CDR3 length: 15; CDR3 DNA: TGTGCCAGCAGCACAGCCGGAGGTTACACCTACGAGCAGTACTTC; CDR3 protein: CASSTAGGYTYEQYF
J gene: TRBJ2-3; V gene: TRBV9; D gene: -; clone size: -; CDR3 length: 16; CDR3 DNA: TGTGCCAGCAGCCCAGGAACTAGCTTTAGAACAGATACGCAGTATTTT; CDR3 protein: CASSPGTSFRTDTQYF
J gene: TRBJ2-2; V gene: TRBV7-3; D gene: -; clone size: -; CDR3 length: 13; CDR3 DNA: TGTGCCAGCAGCTTAACGGGATACGGGGAGCTGTTTTTT; CDR3 protein: CASSLTGYGELFF
J gene: TRBJ2-2; V gene: TRBV9; D gene: -; clone size: once; CDR3 length: 13; CDR3 DNA: TGTGCCAGCCCGGGACGAAACACCGGGGAGCTGTTTTTT; CDR3 protein: CASPGRNTGELFF
J gene: TRBJ1-1; V gene: TRBV4-1; D gene: -; clone size: -; CDR3 length: 15; CDR3 DNA: TGCGCCAGCAGCCCCCTCGCGCCAGACTACACTGAAGCTTTCTTT; CDR3 protein: CASSPLAPDYTEAFF
J gene: TRBJ2-7; V gene: TRBV15; D gene: TRBD1; clone size: -; CDR3 length: 16; CDR3 DNA: TGTGCCACCAGCAGAGATTCGGGACAGGGAATCTACGAGCAGTACTTC; CDR3 protein: CATSRDSGQGIYEQYF
J gene: TRBJ2-1; V gene: TRBV27; D gene: -; clone size: -; CDR3 length: 19; CDR3 DNA: TGTGCCAGCAGTTTAATTGTCTATCCCTCAGTACCTGGGTACAATGAGCAGTTCTTC; CDR3 protein: CASSLIVYPSVPGYNEQFF